This T cell receptor (beta chain) was recovered during a study of blood T cell repertoires in COVID-19. Whole-study context: Samples came from the United States, Italy and Spain, spanning acute and convalescent COVID-19. Nucleic acid was either cDNA or gDNA, and it came from T cells, B-cell-depleted T cells, or PBMCs.

Seattle cases were enrolled at active infection and followed longitudinally. Original handling: It was from reference gene primer amplification that nucleated cell counts were estimated. Measured with immunoSEQ multiplex PCR; TCRdb has only the in-frame clones, and not every one. V, J and clone size reflect that table, while D and trimming were determined from the DNA. The sample shows over 200,000 clones, approximately 90% of them seen only once. Germline loops: CDR1 SGHTA, CDR2 FQGNSA. The CDR3 is 17 residues long. Losses at the gene ends were 5 bases for V and 4 bases for J; bases not matched to a gene: 11.

The source of this sequence is a man aged 25-40 years with COVID-19, enrolled during active disease. The sample consisted of peripheral blood. This chain uses TRBV7-2 with TRBJ2-2; 9 positions match TRBD2. The CDR3 sequence: CASSRTGTSRTTGELFF. Here the CDR3 DNA reads TGTGCCAGCAGCCGTACCGGGACTAGCCGAACCACCGGGGAGCTGTTTTTT.